This T cell receptor beta chain was profiled in a study of blood T cells in healthy people across ages. V lost 7 bases and J lost 8; bases outside the gene matches: 9. The CDR3 totals 14 residues. Germline-derived CDR1 and CDR2 are DFQATT and SNEGSKA (reference sequence). This clonotype showed up many times. For the second PCR, which ran for roughly 7 to 11 cycles, a sample-barcoded 5' primer and a J-beta primer mix were used. Using its own MiXCR run on the 5' RACE reads, TCRdb lists one record per CDR3 protein. This table has about 970,000 distinct CDR3 sequences, roughly half appearing once. The origin of this receptor is a woman aged 55-69 years in good health. This sequence joins TRBV20-1 and TRBJ2-1; the match to TRBD1 covers 12 bases. The sequenced sample consisted of blood. CDR3 DNA: TGCAGTGTCAGACCCGGGACAGGGGGCGATGAGCAGTTCTTC. It yields the protein CSVRPGTGGDEQFF.